Given below is one TCR beta chain in context. Authors' data handling: Scientists estimated how many nucleated cells there were by amplifying reference gene primers. Here immunoSEQ multiplex PCR was the method, and the copy in TCRdb shows in-frame clones only, minus some. From that table come the V and J calls and clone size; the DNA was used to work out D and trimming. The sample has more than 110,000 clones, about 70% seen once. The sample originates from a study of blood T cell repertoires in COVID-19. Overall study: Acute and convalescent COVID-19 samples came from the United States, Italy and Spain. The analysed material was cDNA or gDNA that came from T cells, B-cell-depleted T cells, or PBMCs.

V lost 0 bases and J lost 7, with 9 bases in between. Germline loops: CDR1 LGHNT, CDR2 FRNRAP. The CDR3 consists of 13 residues. This TCR was recovered from an older man with acute or convalescent COVID-19. This sequence joins TRBV12-5 and TRBJ2-5; tentatively, D is TRBD2 (5 bases). The sequencing sample was made of peripheral blood. CDR3 nucleotides: TGTGCTAGTGGTTTGGTAGAGGGTGGGACCCAGTACTTC. Translated: CASGLVEGGTQYF.